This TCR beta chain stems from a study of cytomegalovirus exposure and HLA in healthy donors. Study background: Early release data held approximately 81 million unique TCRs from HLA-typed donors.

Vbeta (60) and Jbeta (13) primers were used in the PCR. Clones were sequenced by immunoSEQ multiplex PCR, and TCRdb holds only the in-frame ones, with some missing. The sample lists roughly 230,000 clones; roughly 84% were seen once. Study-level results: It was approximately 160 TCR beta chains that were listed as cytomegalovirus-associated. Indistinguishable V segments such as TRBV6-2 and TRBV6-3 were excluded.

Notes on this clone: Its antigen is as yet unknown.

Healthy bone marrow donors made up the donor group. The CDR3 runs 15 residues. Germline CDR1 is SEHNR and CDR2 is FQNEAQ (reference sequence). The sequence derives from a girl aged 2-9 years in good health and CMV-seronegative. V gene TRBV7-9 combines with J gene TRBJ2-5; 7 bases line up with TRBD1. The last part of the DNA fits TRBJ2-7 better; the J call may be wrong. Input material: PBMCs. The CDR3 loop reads CASSHRDSETYEQYF. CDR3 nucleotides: TGTGCCAGCAGTCATCGGGACAGCGAAACCTACGAGCAGTACTTC.